Listed below are T cell receptor beta chains from one sample, sequenced in a study. TCRdb independently ran MiXCR on the RT-PCR reads; one entry per CDR3 protein. The repertoire holds fewer than 800,000 distinct CDR3 sequences, with 14% as singletons. Specimen: memory CD4+ T cells from blood. The receptors stem from a female donor in good health, serving as a healthy control. Each CDR3 is given with its conserved first and last residue. The D gene is left open where the match is weak. Clone size appears in some rows only: once, few, many, or a class for an expanded clone.

d_call	v_call	j_call	clone_size	cdr3_aa	cdr3_nt
TRBD1	TRBV10-3	TRBJ1-1	few	CAISGWTGDGTEAFF	TGTGCCATCAGTGGTTGGACAGGGGATGGCACTGAAGCTTTCTTT
-	TRBV12-3/TRBV12-4	TRBJ2-3	-	CASSSVSSTDTQYF	TGTGCCAGCAGTTCCGTCAGTAGCACAGATACGCAGTATTTT
-	TRBV3-1	TRBJ2-2	few	CASSPQGFAGELFF	TGTGCCAGCAGCCCGCAGGGGTTTGCCGGGGAGCTGTTTTTT
-	TRBV3-1	TRBJ2-3	-	CASSQVVKSTDTQYF	TGTGCCAGCAGCCAAGTTGTCAAGAGCACAGATACGCAGTATTTT
-	TRBV20-1	TRBJ2-1	many	CSARDAGTYNEQFF	TGCAGTGCTAGAGATGCCGGGACCTACAATGAGCAGTTCTTC
-	TRBV20-1	TRBJ1-1	-	CSAKGTERSTEAFF	TGCAGTGCTAAAGGGACGGAGCGAAGCACTGAAGCTTTCTTT
-	TRBV2	TRBJ1-2	few	CASRTGTAYGYTF	TGTGCCAGCAGAACCGGGACGGCCTATGGCTACACCTTC
-	TRBV5-5	TRBJ2-4	many	CASSENDIQYF	TGTGCCAGCAGCGAGAATGACATTCAGTACTTC
-	TRBV14	TRBJ1-1	-	CASSQIGTVNTEAFF	TGTGCCAGCAGCCAAATAGGGACGGTGAACACTGAAGCTTTCTTT
-	TRBV20-1	TRBJ1-4	-	CSVPNSGQEKLFF	TGCAGTGTTCCTAATAGCGGGCAAGAAAAACTGTTTTTT
-	TRBV15	TRBJ2-4	-	CATFDLAKNIQYF	TGTGCCACCTTCGATCTAGCCAAAAACATTCAGTACTTC